What follows are 30 T cell receptor beta chains derived from one specimen sequenced in a study of T cell repertoires in cytomegalovirus infection. TCRdb re-derived calls from the reads in MiXCR, one entry per CDR3 protein. The table records 45,000 to 50,000 distinct CDR3 sequences, around 18% of them present only once. These receptors' targets are unknown. Specimen: CD8+ T cells from cultured PBMCs, collected from culture after CMV antigen stimulation. The origin of the receptors is a human donor in good health (CMV status not recorded). Some clones in this sample may be carry-over from other donors' samples.

V usage is TRBV12-5 and J usage is TRBJ2-3, with 9 bases fitting TRBD2. The CDR3 loop spans 19 amino acids. V gave up 3 bases and J gave up 1 base; unmatched junction bases: 14. Germline V gene data show CDR1 as LGHNT and CDR2 as FRNRAP. This chain's CDR3 is CASGFAGTSMEIGTDTQYF. DNA of the CDR3: TGTGCTAGTGGTTTCGCGGGGACTAGCATGGAAATAGGCACAGATACGCAGTATTTT.

The chain joins TRBV9 to TRBJ2-3, with 10 bases aligning to TRBD2. V lost 4 bases, J lost 0 bases, and 11 bases stayed unmatched. Germline V gene lookup returns CDR1 SGDLS and CDR2 YYNGEE. This CDR3 is 18 amino acids long. The CDR3 protein is CASSIGAGTSVSTDTQYF. CDR3 coding DNA: TGTGCCAGCAGCATTGGCGCGGGGACTAGCGTTAGCACAGATACGCAGTATTTT.

This chain joins TRBV6-1 and TRBJ2-7, with 7 bases that match TRBD1. Germline-derived CDR1 and CDR2 are MNHNS and SASEGT. The CDR3 consists of 13 residues. Trimming removed 4 bases from V and 3 bases from J; junction bases left unmatched: 3. Written as DNA, the CDR3 is TGTGCCAGCAGTGGGGACAGAAACTACGAGCAGTACTTC. Residues: CASSGDRNYEQYF.

J is TRBJ2-2 and V is TRBV15; 7 bases map to TRBD1. There are 16 residues in the CDR3. Germline trimming cut 10 bases from V and 0 bases from J; bases unmatched to any gene: 11. CDR1 LNHNV and CDR2 YYDKDF come from the germline V gene (reference sequence). Here the CDR3 reads CAIGLSGTANTGELFF. The CDR3 nucleotides read TGTGCCATCGGACTTTCTGGGACAGCGAACACCGGGGAGCTGTTTTTT.

This clonotype was counted many times. V is TRBV9 and J is TRBJ1-1, with a possible D match to TRBD1 (5 bases). The CDR3 is 18 residues long. Trimming took 1 base from V and 2 from J, leaving 21 bases between them. Per the germline V gene, CDR1 is SGDLS and CDR2 is YYNGEE. The DNA of the CDR3 is TGTGCCAGCAGCGTAAAATCGTGGGATCAGGGCCAAAACACTGAAGCTTTCTTT. Translating it yields CASSVKSWDQGQNTEAFF. Based on the CDR3 plus reference TRBV9 and TRBJ1-1, the full variable domain is DSGVTQTPKHLITATGQRVTLRCSPRSGDLSVYWYQQSLDQGLQFLIQYYNGEERAKGNILERFSAQQFPDLHSELNLSSLELGDSALYFCASSVKSWDQGQNTEAFFGQGTRLTVV.

This clonotype was picked up many times. This chain connects TRBV12-3 or TRBV12-4 to TRBJ2-3, with 10 positions matching TRBD2. This CDR3 has 16 amino acids. The ends lost 4 bases at V and 2 bases at J; junction bases unmatched: 6. CDR3 loop: CASSSRTSGLTDTQYF. In DNA, the CDR3 is TGTGCCAGCAGTTCCCGGACTAGCGGCCTCACAGATACGCAGTATTTT.

This chain uses TRBV5-6 with TRBJ1-2; D ambiguous. The V and J ends lost 0 bases and 4 bases respectively, with 16 bases between them. The CDR3 loop spans 16 amino acids. From germline, CDR1 is SGHDT and CDR2 YYEEEE. The DNA of the CDR3 is TGTGCCAGCAGCTTGGACCCTGCCTCACCCGTCTATGGCTACACCTTC. It specifies CASSLDPASPVYGYTF. The whole variable domain, remainder taken from reference TRBV5-6 and TRBJ1-2, is DAGVTQSPTHLIKTRGQQVTLRCSPKSGHDTVSWYQQALGQGPQFIFQYYEEEERQRGNFPDRFSGHQFPNYSSELNVNALLLGDSALYLCASSLDPASPVYGYTFGSGTRLTVV.

This clonotype was detected ten times or more. This chain uses TRBV5-4 with TRBJ2-3, with a weak D call TRBD1 (5 bases). Germline assignment: CDR1 SGHNT and CDR2 YYREEE (reference sequence). This CDR3 has 15 amino acids. Trimming stripped 1 base from V and 2 bases from J, with 11 bases between. As DNA, the CDR3 is TGTGCCAGCAGCTTGAGGGGCCCCACCACAGATACGCAGTATTTT. It specifies CASSLRGPTTDTQYF. Complete variable domain (other parts from reference TRBV5-4 and TRBJ2-3): ETGVTQSPTHLIKTRGQQVTLRCSSQSGHNTVSWYQQALGQGPQFIFQYYREEENGRGNFPPRFSGLQFPNYSSELNVNALELDDSALYLCASSLRGPTTDTQYFGPGTRLTVL.

This clonotype was counted ten times or more. In nucleotides, the CDR3 is TGTGCCAGCAGCTTAGCACAGGGGGTCTACGAGCAGTACTTC. It encodes CASSLAQGVYEQYF. The chain links TRBV7-2 to TRBJ2-7; TRBD1 aligns across 8 bases. CDR1 is SGHTA, CDR2 FQGNSA, per germline. There are 14 residues in the CDR3. The J segment lost 3 bases and the V segment lost 0 bases, leaving 1 base of the junction unmatched. The entire variable domain, with the rest obtained from reference TRBV7-2 and TRBJ2-7, is as follows: GAGVSQSPSNKVTEKGKDVELRCDPISGHTALYWYRQSLGQGLEFLIYFQGNSAPDKSGLPSDRFSAERTGGSVSTLTIQRTQQEDSAVYLCASSLAQGVYEQYFGPGTRLTVT.

This clonotype appeared many times. The chain links TRBV4-1 to TRBJ2-1; 10 nucleotides line up with TRBD1. The CDR3 has 16 residues. Germline CDR1 MGHRA, CDR2 YSYEKL. V shed 2 bases, J shed 6 bases, and the junction held 7 bases outside the gene matches. In DNA form, the CDR3 reads TGCGCCAGCAGCCAAAACGACAGGGGGCTCCTCAATGAGCAGTTCTTC. Amino acids: CASSQNDRGLLNEQFF.

In this sample, this clonotype turned up a few times. V and J are TRBV6-1 and TRBJ2-1; 7 nucleotides agree with TRBD1. This CDR3 comprises 14 residues. The trim removed 7 bases at V and 13 bases at J, leaving 16 bases unmatched. Germline-derived CDR1 and CDR2 are MNHNS and SASEGT. CDR3 sequence reads: CASTTREGARTQFF. As DNA, the CDR3 is TGTGCCAGCACTACCAGAGAGGGGGCGAGAACTCAGTTCTTC.

This clonotype was counted only a few times. J is TRBJ1-1 and V is TRBV7-6; 7 bases line up with TRBD1. The ends lost 2 bases at V and 4 bases at J; junction bases unmatched: 4. CDR3 length: 14 residues. Germline loops: CDR1 SGHVS, CDR2 FNYEAQ. The CDR3: CASSLTGAGTEAFF. The CDR3 bases are TGTGCCAGCAGCTTAACAGGGGCCGGCACTGAAGCTTTCTTT.

CDR3 loop: CASSSGQGGEQYF. As DNA, the CDR3 is TGTGCCAGCAGTTCGGGACAGGGTGGCGAGCAGTACTTC. This sequence joins TRBV6-6 and TRBJ2-7; TRBD1 matches at 9 bases. The ends lost 4 bases at V and 6 bases at J; junction bases unmatched: 4. Germline lookup yields CDR1 MNHNY and CDR2 SVGAGI (reference sequence). This CDR3 spans 13 amino acids.

This clonotype has only a few counts. The rearrangement joins TRBV12-3 or TRBV12-4 to TRBJ2-1, with 11 bases fitting TRBD2. V dropped 2 bases and J dropped 0; count of bases not matched to a gene: 9. The CDR3 runs to 19 residues. CDR3 DNA: TGTGCCAGCAGTTTAACGACTAGCGGGAAGTACTTCTCCTACAATGAGCAGTTCTTC. Protein sequence: CASSLTTSGKYFSYNEQFF.

This clonotype turned up a few times. The J gene is TRBJ2-7, the V gene TRBV11-2, with a tentative D call TRBD1 (6 bases). The CDR3 has 13 amino acids. V was clipped by 4 bases and J by 3 bases, with 10 bases between them. Germline V gene sequence: CDR1 SGHAT, CDR2 FQNNGV. As DNA, the CDR3 is TGTGCCAGCAGCTACCGGGACAACTACGAGCAGTACTTC. It encodes CASSYRDNYEQYF.

This clonotype came up many times. The V call is TRBV7-3, the J call TRBJ1-6, with D tentatively TRBD1 (6 bases). V shed 3 bases and J shed 6 bases, with 6 bases lying between them. This CDR3 spans 13 amino acids. Per the germline V gene, CDR1 is SGHTA and CDR2 is FQGTGA. For the CDR3, the DNA is TGTGCCAGCAGCTTCAGGGGTAATTCACCCCTCCACTTT. It yields the protein CASSFRGNSPLHF.

The sample holds many counts of this clonotype. The chain employs TRBV12-3 or TRBV12-4 and TRBJ2-7; D is uncertain. The V and J ends lost 3 bases and 0 bases respectively, with 9 bases between them. CDR3 length equals 14 residues. Here the CDR3 DNA reads TGTGCCAGCAGTTTGGGCATGGCCTCCTACGAGCAGTACTTC. As protein: CASSLGMASYEQYF.

The chain uses TRBV5-4 and TRBJ1-6, with D possibly TRBD1 on 5 matching bases. The CDR3 loop spans 17 amino acids. Germline V gene lookup returns CDR1 SGHNT and CDR2 YYREEE (reference sequence). Trimming cost V 2 bases and J 7 bases, with 19 bases left between them. The CDR3 DNA reads as TGTGCCAGCAGCTTTTCGGGGGGGGTTCTGGAAAATTCACCCCTCCACTTT. Its translation is CASSFSGGVLENSPLHF.

The chain has TRBV19 and TRBJ2-7; D possibly corresponds to TRBD2 (5 bases). The CDR3 covers 14 residues. V lost 1 base to trimming and J lost 3 bases, with 10 bases between them. CDR1 LNHDA and CDR2 SQIVND come from the germline V gene (reference sequence). The CDR3 sequence is CASSIAFGNYEQYF. CDR3 DNA: TGTGCCAGTAGTATAGCGTTCGGGAACTACGAGCAGTACTTC.

This clonotype was detected only a few times. The genes are TRBV28 and TRBJ1-6, with 7 bases fitting TRBD1. Germline lookup yields CDR1 MDHEN and CDR2 SYDVKM. The V gene end was trimmed by 5 bases and the J gene end by 4 bases; junction bases not matched to a gene: 5. CDR3 length equals 15 residues. The CDR3: CASSTGQQYNSPLHF. The DNA of the CDR3 is TGTGCCAGCAGTACGGGACAGCAATATAATTCACCCCTCCACTTT.

The chain uses TRBV11-2 and TRBJ2-5, with 9 bases identical to TRBD1. V shed 2 bases, J shed 4 bases, and the junction held 11 bases outside the gene matches. The CDR3 has 17 residues. The V gene's germline CDR1 is SGHAT and CDR2 FQNNGV. The CDR3 region is CASSLTRTGERGETQYF. The CDR3, as DNA: TGTGCCAGCAGCTTAACTCGGACAGGGGAGAGGGGAGAGACCCAGTACTTC. The entire variable domain, with the rest obtained from reference TRBV11-2 and TRBJ2-5, is as follows: EAGVAQSPRYKIIEKRQSVAFWCNPISGHATLYWYQQILGQGPKLLIQFQNNGVVDDSQLPKDRFSAERLKGVDSTLKIQPAKLEDSAVYLCASSLTRTGERGETQYFGPGTRLLVL.

The J gene is TRBJ1-2, the V gene TRBV6-2 or TRBV6-3, with no clear D. Germline assignment: CDR1 MNHEY and CDR2 SVGEGT. There are 15 residues in the CDR3. Trimming pared 6 bases from V and 0 bases from J, leaving 14 bases between. DNA of the CDR3: TGTGCCAGCAGCCTGGTCCAGGCTGCTAACTATGGCTACACCTTC. Its translation: CASSLVQAANYGYTF.

This clonotype was seen at least ten times. The chain links TRBV7-8 to TRBJ2-2, with TRBD2 matching over 9 bases. J was trimmed by 0 bases and V by 2 bases; bases with no gene match: 10. Looked up from germline, CDR1 is SGHVS and CDR2 is FQNEAQ. This CDR3 has 19 amino acids. CDR3 protein: CASSLIPSGTISNTGELFF. DNA of the CDR3: TGTGCCAGCAGCTTAATTCCTAGCGGGACCATATCGAACACCGGGGAGCTGTTTTTT.

This clonotype was picked up a small number of times. The chain links TRBV6-2 or TRBV6-3 to TRBJ2-7, with TRBD1 matching over 7 bases. The germline gives CDR1 MNHEY, CDR2 SVGEGT. This CDR3 is 16 amino acids long. Losses at the gene ends were 2 bases for V and 3 bases for J; bases not matched to a gene: 10. CDR3 sequence (DNA): TGTGCCAGCAGTTACCCGATCGGACAGGCAGACTACGAGCAGTACTTC. Translated: CASSYPIGQADYEQYF.

DNA for the CDR3: TGTGCCAGTAGACCGAGAAGTGCAACTAATGAAAAACTGTTTTTT. Amino acids: CASRPRSATNEKLFF. V and J are TRBV19 and TRBJ1-4, with D unresolved. The ends were cut back, 6 bases at V and 0 bases at J, with 11 bases in the middle. CDR1 is LNHDA, CDR2 SQIVND, per germline (reference sequence). The CDR3 has 15 amino acids.

J is TRBJ2-7 and V is TRBV7-3; the D call may be TRBD1 or TRBD2 (6 bases each). Germline V CDR1 and CDR2: SGHTA, FQGTGA. Trimming pared 4 bases from V and 4 bases from J, leaving 14 bases between. The CDR3 runs to 14 residues. Here the CDR3 DNA reads TGTGCCAGCAGCTCACTGGGGGGCAAGTACGAGCAGTACTTC. It encodes CASSSLGGKYEQYF.

This clonotype was observed a few times. This chain links TRBV27 with TRBJ2-7, with D possibly being TRBD1 or TRBD2 (6 bases each). The CDR3 consists of 13 residues. The germline V gene has CDR1 MNHEY and CDR2 SMNVEV (reference sequence). V was trimmed by 2 bases and J by 3 bases, leaving 8 bases between them. The chain's CDR3 is CASSLEGGYEQYF. CDR3 sequence (DNA): TGTGCCAGCAGTTTAGAGGGGGGCTACGAGCAGTACTTC.

This clonotype showed up many times. The chain couples TRBV28 to TRBJ2-3, with D unclear. The V gene lost 2 bases and the J gene lost 5 bases, with 11 bases spanning the gap. The CDR3 has 14 amino acids. Per germline, CDR1 MDHEN and CDR2 SYDVKM. The CDR3 spells CASSLTLSRDTQYF. In DNA, the CDR3 is TGTGCCAGCAGTTTAACCCTCAGCCGAGATACGCAGTATTTT.

This clonotype occurred many times. The CDR3 coding sequence is TGTGCCAGCAGCTTAAATAGCAATCAGCCCCAGCATTTT. It translates to CASSLNSNQPQHF. The chain carries TRBV7-2 and TRBJ1-5; unclear D gene. V lost 2 bases and J 0 bases, leaving 2 bases between the germline ends. The CDR3 length is 13 residues. In germline, CDR1 is SGHTA, CDR2 FQGNSA.

For this clonotype: This sequence may be a read error, since a much larger clone differs from it by one base. This rearrangement joins TRBV4-1 to TRBJ2-3; D gene ambiguous. This CDR3 is built from 15 residues. The germline V gene encodes CDR1 MGHRA and CDR2 YSYEKL. V was trimmed by 0 bases and J by 0 bases, leaving 7 bases between them. CDR3: CASSQERKSTDTQYF. DNA for the CDR3: TGCGCCAGCAGCCAAGAGCGGAAGAGCACAGATACGCAGTATTTT.